This T cell receptor beta chain was recovered during a study of human T cells and chemical hapten exposure. Study context: Enrolled patients were predominantly female and had alopecia areata, totalis or universalis. General study findings and limits: Donors had alopecia, so their immune response may differ from healthy people's.

In regard to this clonotype: Its antigen remains unidentified.

V shed 4 bases and J shed 1 base, with 13 bases lying between them. Germline values: CDR1 SGHNT, CDR2 YYREEE (reference sequence). The CDR3 covers 15 residues. Via MiXCR, TCRdb re-called the RACE reads, giving one row per CDR3 protein. The sample holds about 140,000 distinct CDR3 sequences, 12% seen once. The time point was: patch test 2, 6 weeks after DPC sensitization. Treatment in this sample: therapeutic diphenylcyclopropenone sensitization with weekly scalp DPC. Investigators collected blood before applying each patch test. Alopecia patients between 18 and 70 years old and suitable for DPC were used as donors.

The receptor comes from a woman in her 50s with alopecia areata. Some clones in this sample may be carry-over from other donors' samples. Sequences were derived from whole blood, sampled in connection with sensitization to the hapten diphenylcyclopropenone (DPC). The V call is TRBV5-4, the J call TRBJ2-3; no clear D. Written as DNA, the CDR3 is TGTGCCAGCAGCATCCCCTCGGCGGGCACAGATACGCAGTATTTT. The encoded protein is CASSIPSAGTDTQYF. Full variable domain (missing parts from reference TRBV5-4 and TRBJ2-3): ETGVTQSPTHLIKTRGQQVTLRCSSQSGHNTVSWYQQALGQGPQFIFQYYREEENGRGNFPPRFSGLQFPNYSSELNVNALELDDSALYLCASSIPSAGTDTQYFGPGTRLTVL.